This TCR beta chain comes out of a study of blood T cell repertoires in COVID-19. Study background: Spain, Italy and the United States supplied samples that represented acute and convalescent COVID-19. PBMCs, B-cell-depleted T cells, or T cells provided the cDNA or gDNA that made up the material.

J lost 4 bases, V lost 0 bases, and 4 bases had no gene match. The CDR3 extends over 15 amino acids. CDR1 is SGDLS, CDR2 YYNGEE, per germline. Under the authors' procedure: Amplification with reference gene primers provided the estimates of nucleated cell counts. Sequencing used immunoSEQ multiplex PCR; TCRdb keeps in-frame clones, though not all of them. V, J and clone size were drawn from that table, and D and trimming were deduced from the DNA. The repertoire has about 290,000 clones, about 85% of them found once; the top ten carry 4.1%. Source material: peripheral blood. The source is a woman aged 50 to 65 with active or convalescent COVID-19. The chain recombines TRBV9 with TRBJ2-7; TRBD2 aligns across 10 bases. The CDR3 DNA sequence: TGTGCCAGCAGCGTAGGCCCTAGCGGGAGATACGAGCAGTACTTC. Amino acid sequence: CASSVGPSGRYEQYF.